The 31 T cell receptor beta chains in this list originate from one sample, sequenced in a study of cytotoxic CD8 clonotypes in ibrutinib-treated CLL. The protocol was immunoSEQ multiplex PCR, while the TCRdb copy is restricted to in-frame clones and leaves out a portion. The sample lists around 42,000 clones; approximately 65% were seen once. Sample: PBMCs, taken after 24 months of ibrutinib treatment. The source of these receptors is a human donor with chronic lymphocytic leukemia.

The genes are TRBV5-1 and TRBJ1-6; 7 bases align to TRBD1. The germline CDR1 and CDR2 sequences are SGHRS and YFSETQ. This CDR3 has 15 amino acids. The ends lost 0 bases at V and 13 bases at J; junction bases unmatched: 10. CDR3 DNA: TGCGCCAGCAGCTTGGCCTCTAACACAGGGGTCCCCCTCCACTTT. Translating it yields CASSLASNTGVPLHF.

The chain uses TRBV4-2 and TRBJ1-1; 9 bases fit TRBD1. CDR1 and CDR2 from the germline V gene are LGHNA and YNFKEQ. Trimming took 9 bases from V and 5 from J; bases not matched to a gene: 13. The CDR3 is 15 residues long. The CDR3 sequence: CASSRGGQGGTEAFF. CDR3 DNA: TGTGCCAGTAGCAGAGGGGGACAGGGTGGGACTGAAGCTTTCTTT.

The chain combines TRBV11-3 with TRBJ2-5; 13 bases are shared with TRBD2. The CDR3 has 16 residues. Unmatched junction bases numbered 4, after V lost 5 bases and J lost 1 base. Germline lookup yields CDR1 SGHNT and CDR2 YENEEA. Here the CDR3 DNA reads TGTGCCAGCAGCCTCGGACTAGCGGGAGTCCAAGAGACCCAGTACTTC. Protein sequence: CASSLGLAGVQETQYF. The whole variable domain, remainder taken from reference TRBV11-3 and TRBJ2-5, is EAGVVQSPRYKIIEKKQPVAFWCNPISGHNTLYWYLQNLGQGPELLIRYENEEAVDDSQLPKDRFSAERLKGVDSTLKIQPAELGDSAVYLCASSLGLAGVQETQYFGPGTRLLVL.

The rearrangement links TRBV10-3 to TRBJ1-4; 9 bases are shared with TRBD1. V shed 4 bases, J shed 2 bases, and the junction held 2 bases outside the gene matches. CDR1 and CDR2 (germline): ENHRY, SYGVKD. The CDR3 spans 15 residues. The CDR3 loop is CAISADRGTNEKLFF. The CDR3 DNA reads TGTGCCATCAGTGCGGACAGGGGTACTAATGAAAAACTGTTTTTT.

This chain connects TRBV9 to TRBJ2-3; TRBD2 agrees at 9 bases. The CDR3 contains 19 residues. Germline assignment: CDR1 SGDLS and CDR2 YYNGEE. V lost 1 base to trimming and J lost 1 base; unmatched junction nucleotides: 13. CDR3 nucleotides: TGTGCCAGCAGCGTATTTGCGGGGGGGCCCATCGGTGGCACAGATACGCAGTATTTT. Its translation is CASSVFAGGPIGGTDTQYF.

This clone has only one observation. The V gene is TRBV29-1, the J gene TRBJ2-2, with 9 bases identical to TRBD2. Germline V gives CDR1 SQVTM, CDR2 ANQGSEA. The CDR3 covers 16 residues. J gave up 4 bases and V 2 bases, and 8 bases lay outside the gene matches. The CDR3 is CSVEISGGGSTGELFF. The CDR3 region has the DNA TGCAGCGTTGAAATTAGCGGGGGCGGTAGCACCGGGGAGCTGTTTTTT.

The gene calls are TRBV25-1 and TRBJ1-1; TRBD1 is a possible D gene (5 bases). Looked up from germline, CDR1 is MGHDK and CDR2 is SYGVNS. The CDR3 has 15 residues. V was shortened by 0 bases and J by 3 bases, with 11 bases between the two germline ends. CDR3 protein: CASSEYGGGDTEAFF. DNA of the CDR3: TGTGCCAGCAGTGAATACGGCGGGGGAGACACTGAAGCTTTCTTT.

The chain joins TRBV5-1 to TRBJ2-7, with TRBD1 matching 7 bases. The V gene's germline CDR1 is SGHRS and CDR2 YFSETQ. The CDR3 totals 14 residues. V lost 4 bases and J lost 4; bases outside the gene matches: 8. CDR3 coding DNA: TGCGCCAGCAGCCCAGGGGGTTCAAGGTACGAGCAGTACTTC. It is translated as CASSPGGSRYEQYF.

The chain's CDR3 is CASSLGQGRTLYEQYF. CDR3 in DNA: TGTGCCAGCAGCTTAGGCCAGGGGCGTACCCTCTACGAGCAGTACTTC. The chain employs TRBV7-6 and TRBJ2-7; D might be TRBD1 (6 bases). The CDR3 spans 16 residues. The V and J ends lost 1 base and 3 bases respectively, with 16 bases between them. Germline CDR1 SGHVS, CDR2 FNYEAQ.

This rearrangement joins TRBV6-6 to TRBJ2-7; 9 bases align to TRBD1. CDR3 size: 14 residues. The germline V gene has CDR1 MNHNY and CDR2 SVGAGI (reference sequence). Trimming at V came to 6 bases and at J to 5 bases, leaving 8 bases not matched to a gene. The CDR3 coding sequence is TGTGCCAGCAGGACCGGGACAGGGAGTAACGAGCAGTACTTC. This sequence encodes CASRTGTGSNEQYF.

This chain uses TRBV6-5 with TRBJ2-6; D uncertain. The CDR3 extends over 16 amino acids. Germline V gene data show CDR1 as MNHEY and CDR2 as SVGAGI. Trimming removed 2 bases at V and 2 bases at J, with 10 bases between. CDR3 coding DNA: TGTGCCAGCAGTTACATAAGTGGGGCTGGGGCCAACGTCCTGACTTTC. It codes for CASSYISGAGANVLTF.

V is TRBV2 and J is TRBJ1-2, with TRBD1 matching over 7 bases. V shed 7 bases, J shed 1 base, and the junction held 6 bases outside the gene matches. This CDR3 has 14 residues. CDR1 and CDR2 (germline): SNHLY, FYNNEI. Here the CDR3 reads CASTLTGINYGYTF. The DNA of the CDR3 is TGTGCCAGCACCCTGACAGGGATTAACTATGGCTACACCTTC. The full variable domain, rest sourced from reference TRBV2 and TRBJ1-2, is EPEVTQTPSHQVTQMGQEVILRCVPISNHLYFYWYRQILGQKVEFLVSFYNNEISEKSEIFDDQFSVERPDGSNFTLKIRSTKLEDSAMYFCASTLTGINYGYTFGSGTRLTVV.

This chain connects TRBV2 to TRBJ1-1, with D uncertain. V was cut by 6 bases and J by 1 base, with 9 bases left in between. This CDR3 spans 13 amino acids. Germline values: CDR1 SNHLY, CDR2 FYNNEI. DNA of the CDR3: TGTGCCAGCAGGGCGGGGAGGAACACTGAAGCTTTCTTT. It encodes CASRAGRNTEAFF.

This chain connects TRBV10-3 to TRBJ2-7; D unresolved. V was cut by 4 bases and J by 0 bases, with 10 bases left in between. The V gene's germline CDR1 is ENHRY and CDR2 SYGVKD. This CDR3 has 14 residues. The chain's CDR3 is CAISGDGGSYEQYF. The CDR3 DNA is TGTGCCATCAGTGGAGACGGTGGCTCCTACGAGCAGTACTTC.

This clone was detected a few times. V is TRBV11-2 and J is TRBJ2-7; 14 bases are shared with TRBD2. Germline CDR1 reads SGHAT; CDR2 reads FQNNGV. There are 14 residues in the CDR3. Trimming removed 5 bases from V and 8 bases from J; junction bases left unmatched: 5. This CDR3 is CASSRLAGGPQQYF. For the CDR3, the DNA is TGTGCCAGCAGCCGACTAGCGGGAGGGCCCCAGCAGTACTTC.

The gene calls are TRBV6-6 and TRBJ2-7; 8 bases fit TRBD1. CDR1 is MNHNY, CDR2 SVGAGI, per germline (reference sequence). This CDR3 is built from 13 residues. J was trimmed by 2 bases and V by 5 bases; bases with no gene match: 2. This CDR3 is CASSDRGAYEQYF. The DNA of the CDR3 is TGTGCCAGCAGTGACAGGGGTGCCTACGAGCAGTACTTC.

This clone was seen a handful of times. This sequence joins TRBV2 and TRBJ2-7; D assignment may be TRBD1 or TRBD2 (5 bases each). V lost 6 bases, J lost 4 bases, and 13 bases lay in between. Germline CDR1 reads SNHLY; CDR2 reads FYNNEI. This CDR3 is 13 amino acids long. The CDR3 nucleotides read TGTGCCAGCAGCAGGGAGTCTGTTTACGAGCAGTACTTC. Translating it yields CASSRESVYEQYF.

This chain joins TRBV7-2 and TRBJ1-2; TRBD1 might be the D (5 bases). The germline V gene has CDR1 SGHTA and CDR2 FQGNSA. V gave up 5 bases and J gave up 5 bases, with 15 bases separating them. There are 14 residues in the CDR3. The CDR3 bases are TGTGCCAGCAGCCACCAAGGGACGGATTATGGCTACACCTTC. Translation: CASSHQGTDYGYTF.

The rearrangement joins TRBV19 to TRBJ2-7; TRBD2 might be the D (5 bases). Germline V gene data show CDR1 as LNHDA and CDR2 as SQIVND (reference sequence). This CDR3 contains 13 residues. Deletions cut 5 bases from V and 2 bases from J, with 10 bases between. The CDR3 DNA reads TGTGCCAGTAGTCCCCCCGGGGCCTACGAGCAGTACTTC. As protein: CASSPPGAYEQYF.

The chain recombines TRBV6-5 with TRBJ1-2; D remains ambiguous. This CDR3 spans 12 amino acids. Germline V gene sequence: CDR1 MNHEY, CDR2 SVGAGI. Trimming shortened V by 2 bases and J by 2 bases, and 3 bases separated the two germline ends. In nucleotides, the CDR3 is TGTGCCAGCAGTTACCCGAACTATGGCTACACCTTC. Its translation: CASSYPNYGYTF.

The rearrangement joins TRBV11-3 to TRBJ1-1; TRBD1 aligns across 8 bases. With 3 bases clipped from V and 4 bases from J, the junction kept 4 bases outside the gene matches. Germline values: CDR1 SGHNT, CDR2 YENEEA. The CDR3 runs to 14 residues. Here the CDR3 DNA reads TGTGCCAGCAGCTTGGACAGGGCGAGCACTGAAGCTTTCTTT. This codes for CASSLDRASTEAFF.

V gene TRBV6-1 combines with J gene TRBJ1-1; TRBD1 matches 8 bases. CDR3 length equals 14 residues. CDR1 MNHNS and CDR2 SASEGT come from the germline V gene. V lost 2 bases to trimming and J lost 4 bases; unmatched junction nucleotides: 3. CDR3 coding DNA: TGTGCCAGCAGTGAAATCGGACAGGGCACTGAAGCTTTCTTT. It translates to CASSEIGQGTEAFF.

The V and J genes are TRBV27 and TRBJ2-7, with 9 nucleotides matching TRBD1. The CDR3 length is 18 residues. Germline values: CDR1 MNHEY, CDR2 SMNVEV (reference sequence). V lost 6 bases, J lost 2 bases, and 17 bases stayed unmatched. The CDR3 nucleotides are TGTGCCAGCAGAGGACCTAGCCCCACCGGGACAGGGACCTACGAGCAGTACTTC. Translating it yields CASRGPSPTGTGTYEQYF.

This clone was seen at least ten times. The chain couples TRBV5-1 to TRBJ2-7, with D perhaps assigned TRBD1 or TRBD2 (6 bases each). CDR3 length: 12 residues. V lost 4 bases, J lost 5 bases, and 10 bases lay in between. Germline loops: CDR1 SGHRS, CDR2 YFSETQ. The CDR3 coding sequence is TGCGCCAGCAGCCCTAGGGGGGACGAGCAGTACTTC. Its translation is CASSPRGDEQYF. The complete variable domain, with remaining parts taken from reference TRBV5-1 and TRBJ2-7, reads KAGVTQTPRYLIKTRGQQVTLSCSPISGHRSVSWYQQTPGQGLQFLFEYFSETQRNKGNFPGRFSGRQFSNSRSEMNVSTLELGDSALYLCASSPRGDEQYFGPGTRLTVT.

The V gene is TRBV7-9, the J gene TRBJ1-1; 9 bases map to TRBD1. V was clipped by 2 bases and J by 3 bases; unmatched bases: 10. The CDR3 is made up of 17 amino acids. Looked up from germline, CDR1 is SEHNR and CDR2 is FQNEAQ (reference sequence). CDR3 region: CASSLRGQGDGDTEAFF. The CDR3 region has the DNA TGTGCCAGCAGCTTAAGGGGACAGGGAGACGGGGACACTGAAGCTTTCTTT.

The genes are TRBV5-1 and TRBJ2-5; 7 positions agree with TRBD2. Losses at the gene ends were 2 bases for V and 5 bases for J; bases not matched to a gene: 0. The germline V gene has CDR1 SGHRS and CDR2 YFSETQ. The CDR3 length is 12 residues. The CDR3 region is CASSFSGETQYF. DNA for the CDR3: TGCGCCAGCAGCTTTAGCGGGGAGACCCAGTACTTC. Combining the CDR3 with reference TRBV5-1 and TRBJ2-5 gives the whole variable domain KAGVTQTPRYLIKTRGQQVTLSCSPISGHRSVSWYQQTPGQGLQFLFEYFSETQRNKGNFPGRFSGRQFSNSRSEMNVSTLELGDSALYLCASSFSGETQYFGPGTRLLVL.

This clone showed up just once. The chain employs TRBV2 and TRBJ2-2; 9 nucleotides match TRBD2. Germline loops: CDR1 SNHLY, CDR2 FYNNEI. The CDR3 loop spans 17 amino acids. Unmatched junction bases numbered 5, after V lost 3 bases and J lost 0 bases. The CDR3, as DNA: TGTGCCAGCAGTGAGACTAGCGGAAGAGCGAACACCGGGGAGCTGTTTTTT. Protein sequence: CASSETSGRANTGELFF.

The CDR3 DNA is TGCGCCAGCAGCCAACTGACAGGACCCAAAAACATTCAGTACTTC. Translated, it gives CASSQLTGPKNIQYF. The chain employs TRBV5-1 and TRBJ2-4, with a weak D call TRBD1 (6 bases). Per germline, CDR1 SGHRS and CDR2 YFSETQ. The CDR3 runs 15 residues. V shed 4 bases and J shed 2 bases, with 13 bases lying between them.

This clone was seen a few times. The genes are TRBV2 and TRBJ2-1; no clear D. The CDR3 runs to 15 residues. From germline, CDR1 is SNHLY and CDR2 FYNNEI. V was clipped by 3 bases and J by 2 bases, with 11 bases between them. CDR3 in amino acids: CASSDIPDAYNEQFF. CDR3 sequence (DNA): TGTGCCAGCAGTGACATACCCGACGCCTACAATGAGCAGTTCTTC. Complete variable domain (other parts from reference TRBV2 and TRBJ2-1): EPEVTQTPSHQVTQMGQEVILRCVPISNHLYFYWYRQILGQKVEFLVSFYNNEISEKSEIFDDQFSVERPDGSNFTLKIRSTKLEDSAMYFCASSDIPDAYNEQFFGPGTRLTVL.

The sample holds a few counts of this clone. CDR3 sequence (DNA): TGCAGCGTGGCGGCAGGTCGTAGAGGCTACACCTTC. This codes for CSVAAGRRGYTF. The chain uses TRBV29-1 and TRBJ1-2; D remains ambiguous. Germline assignment: CDR1 SQVTM and CDR2 ANQGSEA. The CDR3 runs 12 residues. V was clipped by 6 bases and J by 8 bases, with 16 bases between them.

The chain has TRBV7-9 and TRBJ1-6, with 12 nucleotides matching TRBD1. The junction had 5 bases not matched to a gene; V was cut back by 0 bases and J by 8 bases. CDR1 is SEHNR and CDR2 is FQNEAQ in the germline V gene (reference sequence). CDR3 length: 17 amino acids. Here the CDR3 reads CASSLAGTGGADSPLHF. The CDR3 region has the DNA TGTGCCAGCAGCTTAGCAGGGACAGGGGGCGCAGATTCACCCCTCCACTTT.